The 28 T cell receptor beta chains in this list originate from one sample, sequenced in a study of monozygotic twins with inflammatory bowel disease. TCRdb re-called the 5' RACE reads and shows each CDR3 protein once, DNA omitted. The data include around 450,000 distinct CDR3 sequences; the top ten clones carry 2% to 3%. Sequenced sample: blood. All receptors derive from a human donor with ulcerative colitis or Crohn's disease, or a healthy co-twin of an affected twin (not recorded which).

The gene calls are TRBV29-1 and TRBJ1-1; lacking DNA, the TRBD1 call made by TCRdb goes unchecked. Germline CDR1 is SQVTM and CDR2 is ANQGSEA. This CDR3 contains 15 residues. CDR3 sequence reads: CSVRGQYSTNTEAFF.

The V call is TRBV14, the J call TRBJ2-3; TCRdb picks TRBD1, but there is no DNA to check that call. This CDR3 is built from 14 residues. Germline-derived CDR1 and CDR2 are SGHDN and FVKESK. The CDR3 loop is CASSHRVVGDTQYF.

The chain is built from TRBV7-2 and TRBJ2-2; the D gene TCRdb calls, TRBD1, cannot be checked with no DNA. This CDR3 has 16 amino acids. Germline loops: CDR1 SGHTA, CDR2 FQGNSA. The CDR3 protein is CASSLHARGTAGELFF.

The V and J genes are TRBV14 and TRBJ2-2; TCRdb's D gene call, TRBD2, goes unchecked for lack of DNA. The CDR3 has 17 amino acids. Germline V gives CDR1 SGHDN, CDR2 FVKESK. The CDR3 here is CASSPSGLAEVTGELFF.

CDR3 loop: CASSGTLGNTIYF. The chain has TRBV19 and TRBJ1-3; without DNA, the TCRdb call of TRBD1 cannot be checked. Per germline, CDR1 LNHDA and CDR2 SQIVND (reference sequence). The CDR3 extends over 13 amino acids. Filled out from reference TRBV19 and TRBJ1-3, the complete variable domain reads DGGITQSPKYLFRKEGQNVTLSCEQNLNHDAMYWYRQDPGQGLRLIYYSQIVNDFQKGDIAEGYSVSREKKESFPLTVTSAQKNPTAFYLCASSGTLGNTIYFGEGSWLTVV.

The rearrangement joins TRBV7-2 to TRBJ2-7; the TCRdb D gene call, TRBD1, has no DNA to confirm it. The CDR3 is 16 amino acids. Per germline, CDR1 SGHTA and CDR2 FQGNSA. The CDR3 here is CASSPMRAGGSYEQYF.

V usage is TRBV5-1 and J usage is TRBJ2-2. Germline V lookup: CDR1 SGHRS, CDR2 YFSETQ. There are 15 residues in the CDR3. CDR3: CASSVDVAGTGELFF.

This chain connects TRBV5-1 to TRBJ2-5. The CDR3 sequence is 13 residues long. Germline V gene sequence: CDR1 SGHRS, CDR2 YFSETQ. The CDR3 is CASSGDNQETQYF.

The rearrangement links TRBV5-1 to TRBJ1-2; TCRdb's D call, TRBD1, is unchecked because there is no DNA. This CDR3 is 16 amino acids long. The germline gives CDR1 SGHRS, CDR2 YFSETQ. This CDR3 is CASSSGAGGSFRGYTF.

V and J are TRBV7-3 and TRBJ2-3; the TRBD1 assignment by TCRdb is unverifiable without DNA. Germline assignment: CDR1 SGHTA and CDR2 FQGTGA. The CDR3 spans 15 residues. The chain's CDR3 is CASSLTGQGADTQYF.

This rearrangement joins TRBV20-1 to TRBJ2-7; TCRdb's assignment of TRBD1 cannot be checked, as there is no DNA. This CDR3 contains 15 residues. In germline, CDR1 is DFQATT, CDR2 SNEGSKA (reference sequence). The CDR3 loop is CSANPFGTGGGEQYF.

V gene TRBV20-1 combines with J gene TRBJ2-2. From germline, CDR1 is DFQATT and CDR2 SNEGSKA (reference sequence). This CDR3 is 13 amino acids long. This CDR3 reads CSARLEPTGELFF.

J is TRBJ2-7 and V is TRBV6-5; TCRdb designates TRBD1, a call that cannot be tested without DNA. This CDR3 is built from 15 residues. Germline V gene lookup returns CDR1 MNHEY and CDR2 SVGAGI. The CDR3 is CASSSRTGVNYEQYF.

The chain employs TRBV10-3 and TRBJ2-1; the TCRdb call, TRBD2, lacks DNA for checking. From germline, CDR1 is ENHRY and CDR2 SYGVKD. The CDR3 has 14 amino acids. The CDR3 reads CAIRGGTTYNEQFF.

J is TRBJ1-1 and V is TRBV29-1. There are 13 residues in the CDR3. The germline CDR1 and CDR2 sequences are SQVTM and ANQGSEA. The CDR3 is CSVAFGVGTEAFF. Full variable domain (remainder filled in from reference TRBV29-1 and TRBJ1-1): SAVISQKPSRDICQRGTSLTIQCQVDSQVTMMFWYRQQPGQSLTLIATANQGSEATYESGFVIDKFPISRPNLTFSTLTVSNMSPEDSSIYLCSVAFGVGTEAFFGQGTRLTVV.

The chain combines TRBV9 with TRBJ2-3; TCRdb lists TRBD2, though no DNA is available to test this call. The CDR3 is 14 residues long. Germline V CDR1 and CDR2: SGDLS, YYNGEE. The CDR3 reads CASSVGRVADTQYF. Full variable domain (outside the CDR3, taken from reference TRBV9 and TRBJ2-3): DSGVTQTPKHLITATGQRVTLRCSPRSGDLSVYWYQQSLDQGLQFLIQYYNGEERAKGNILERFSAQQFPDLHSELNLSSLELGDSALYFCASSVGRVADTQYFGPGTRLTVL.

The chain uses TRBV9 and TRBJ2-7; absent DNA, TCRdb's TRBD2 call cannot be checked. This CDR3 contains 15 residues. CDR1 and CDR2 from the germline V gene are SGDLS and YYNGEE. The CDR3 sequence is CASSQGLAGTYEQYF.

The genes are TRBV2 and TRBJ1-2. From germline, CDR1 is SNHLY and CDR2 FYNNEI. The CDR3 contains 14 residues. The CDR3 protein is CASSDRGSNYGYTF.

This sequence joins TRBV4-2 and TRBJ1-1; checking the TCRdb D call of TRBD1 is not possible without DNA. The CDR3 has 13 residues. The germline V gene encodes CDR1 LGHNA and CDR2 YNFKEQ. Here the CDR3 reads CASTTGRDTEAFF.

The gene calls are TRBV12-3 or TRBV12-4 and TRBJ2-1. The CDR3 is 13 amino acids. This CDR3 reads CASSVRQPNEQIF.

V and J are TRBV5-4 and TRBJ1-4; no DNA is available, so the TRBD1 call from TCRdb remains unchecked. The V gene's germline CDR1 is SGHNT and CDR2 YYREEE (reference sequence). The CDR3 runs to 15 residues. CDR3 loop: CASSPPGQGREKLFF.

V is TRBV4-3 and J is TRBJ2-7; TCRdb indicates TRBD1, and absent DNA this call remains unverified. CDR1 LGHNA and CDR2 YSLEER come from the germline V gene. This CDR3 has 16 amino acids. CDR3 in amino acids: CASSQSRDRGHDEQYF.

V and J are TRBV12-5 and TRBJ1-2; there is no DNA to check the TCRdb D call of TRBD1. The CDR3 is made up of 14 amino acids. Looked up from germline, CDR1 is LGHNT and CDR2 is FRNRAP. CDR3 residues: CASGLVGQVDGYTF.

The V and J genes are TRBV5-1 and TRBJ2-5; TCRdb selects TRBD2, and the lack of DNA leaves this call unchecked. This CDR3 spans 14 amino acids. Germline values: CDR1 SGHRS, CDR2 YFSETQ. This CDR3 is CASRSGLAGETQYF. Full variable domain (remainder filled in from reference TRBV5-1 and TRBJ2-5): KAGVTQTPRYLIKTRGQQVTLSCSPISGHRSVSWYQQTPGQGLQFLFEYFSETQRNKGNFPGRFSGRQFSNSRSEMNVSTLELGDSALYLCASRSGLAGETQYFGPGTRLLVL.

CDR3 protein: CASSPGLAGGWEQFF. The chain carries TRBV6-1 and TRBJ2-1; without DNA, the TCRdb call of TRBD2 cannot be checked. Germline V gene data show CDR1 as MNHNS and CDR2 as SASEGT. The CDR3 is made up of 15 amino acids.

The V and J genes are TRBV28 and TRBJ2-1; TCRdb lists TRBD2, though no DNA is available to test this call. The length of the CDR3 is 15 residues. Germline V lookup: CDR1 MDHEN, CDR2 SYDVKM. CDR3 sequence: CASSFLAGAYNEQFF.

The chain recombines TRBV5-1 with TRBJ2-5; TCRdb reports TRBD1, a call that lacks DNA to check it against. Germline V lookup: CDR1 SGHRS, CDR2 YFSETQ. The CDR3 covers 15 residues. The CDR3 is CASSSAGGSGETQYF. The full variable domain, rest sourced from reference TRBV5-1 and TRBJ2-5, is KAGVTQTPRYLIKTRGQQVTLSCSPISGHRSVSWYQQTPGQGLQFLFEYFSETQRNKGNFPGRFSGRQFSNSRSEMNVSTLELGDSALYLCASSSAGGSGETQYFGPGTRLLVL.

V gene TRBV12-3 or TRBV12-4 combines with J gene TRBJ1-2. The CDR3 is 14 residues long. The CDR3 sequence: CASRPGQLIYGYTF.